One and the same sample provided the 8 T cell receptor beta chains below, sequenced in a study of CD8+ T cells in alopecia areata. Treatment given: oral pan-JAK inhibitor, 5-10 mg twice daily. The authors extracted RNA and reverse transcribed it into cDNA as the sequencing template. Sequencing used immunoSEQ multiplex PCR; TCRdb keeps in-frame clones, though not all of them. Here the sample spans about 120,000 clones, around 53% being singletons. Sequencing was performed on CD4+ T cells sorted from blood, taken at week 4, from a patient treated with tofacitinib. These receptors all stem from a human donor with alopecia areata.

As DNA, the CDR3 is TGTGCCAGCAGCCGTGATCGGACAAAAGCTTTCTTT. Its translation is CASSRDRTKAFF. This sequence joins TRBV7-3 and TRBJ1-1, with D possibly matching TRBD1 (5 bases). The CDR3 covers 12 residues. Trimming shortened V by 5 bases and J by 9 bases, and 13 bases separated the two germline ends. Germline lookup yields CDR1 SGHTA and CDR2 FQGTGA.

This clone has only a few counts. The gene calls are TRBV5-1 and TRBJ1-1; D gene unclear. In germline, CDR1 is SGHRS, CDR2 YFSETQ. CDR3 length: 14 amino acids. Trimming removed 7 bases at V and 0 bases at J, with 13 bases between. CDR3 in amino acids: CASGSLGMNTEAFF. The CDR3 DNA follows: TGCGCCAGCGGCTCACTCGGGATGAACACTGAAGCTTTCTTT.

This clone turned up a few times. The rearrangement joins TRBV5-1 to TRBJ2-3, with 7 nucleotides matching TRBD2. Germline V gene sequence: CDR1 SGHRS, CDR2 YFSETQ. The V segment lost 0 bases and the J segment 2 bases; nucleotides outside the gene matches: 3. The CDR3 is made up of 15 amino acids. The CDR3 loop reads CASSLDGTITDTQYF. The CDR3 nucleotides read TGCGCCAGCAGCTTGGATGGGACTATCACAGATACGCAGTATTTT.

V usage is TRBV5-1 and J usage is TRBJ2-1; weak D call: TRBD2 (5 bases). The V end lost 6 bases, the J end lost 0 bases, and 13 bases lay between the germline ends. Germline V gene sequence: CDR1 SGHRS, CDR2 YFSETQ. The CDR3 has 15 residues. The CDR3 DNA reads TGCGCCAGCACCCCTAGCACCCGCTCCTACAATGAGCAGTTCTTC. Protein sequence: CASTPSTRSYNEQFF.

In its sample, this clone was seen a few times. As DNA, the CDR3 is TGTGCCAGCAGTTACTCTTGGGACATCTACGAGCAGTACTTC. Translated: CASSYSWDIYEQYF. The chain recombines TRBV6-5 with TRBJ2-7; TRBD1 is a possible D gene (6 bases). The CDR3 contains 14 residues. From germline, CDR1 is MNHEY and CDR2 SVGAGI. V lost 0 bases to trimming and J lost 3 bases, with 9 bases between them.

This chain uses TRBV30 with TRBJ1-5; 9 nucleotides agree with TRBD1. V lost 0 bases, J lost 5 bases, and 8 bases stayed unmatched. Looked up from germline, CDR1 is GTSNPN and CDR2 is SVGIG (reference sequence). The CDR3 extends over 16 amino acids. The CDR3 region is CAWSVQGQGLYQPQHF. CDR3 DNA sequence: TGTGCCTGGAGTGTACAGGGACAGGGCCTCTATCAGCCCCAGCATTTT.

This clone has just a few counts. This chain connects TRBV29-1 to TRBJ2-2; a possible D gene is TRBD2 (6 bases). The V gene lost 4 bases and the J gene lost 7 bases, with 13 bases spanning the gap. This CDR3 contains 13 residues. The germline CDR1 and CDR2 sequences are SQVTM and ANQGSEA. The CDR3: CSVVGRFGGELFF. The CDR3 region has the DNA TGCAGCGTTGTTGGGAGGTTCGGCGGGGAGCTGTTTTTT.

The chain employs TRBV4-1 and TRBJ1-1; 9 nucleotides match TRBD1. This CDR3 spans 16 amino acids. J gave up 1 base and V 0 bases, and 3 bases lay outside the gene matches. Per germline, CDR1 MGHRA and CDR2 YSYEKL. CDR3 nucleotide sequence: TGCGCCAGCAGCCAAGAGGGGGACAGGGCGAACACTGAAGCTTTCTTT. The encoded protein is CASSQEGDRANTEAFF.